The sequence of this T cell receptor beta chain was determined in a study of shared clonotypes between healthy human individuals. Concerning this clone: The antigen is not known.

TCRdb's table, derived via immunoSEQ multiplex PCR, lists solely in-frame clones and lacks some. Of about 2.3 million clones detected, more than 85% appear once; the ten largest clones hold 0.39%. With 1 base clipped from V and 4 bases from J, the junction kept 7 bases outside the gene matches. Germline CDR1 reads LGHNT; CDR2 reads FRNRAP. This CDR3 has 16 amino acids. Study-wide points: Some clonotypes were shared by all four sorted-subset donors, while others were not shared. The non-shared ones had lower generation probabilities than the shared ones.

This chain uses TRBV12-5 with TRBJ2-5, with 9 bases aligning to TRBD1. The source material was naive CD4+ T cells from PBMCs. Regarding subset: CD45RA+ positively selected. This clonotype originated in a man between 18 and 29 years old in good health. Some clones in this sample may be carry-over from other donors' samples. The CDR3 nucleotides are TGTGCTAGTGGTTTGGGAAACAGGGGGCGACGAGAGACCCAGTACTTC. This gives the protein CASGLGNRGRRETQYF.